This T cell receptor beta chain was captured in a study of regulatory T cells in long-lasting Graves disease. Overall study results and limits: TCR diversity was lower in persistent than newly diagnosed Graves' disease. Owing to a sample size that was small, accuracy may have been reduced.

The table lists this clonotype with many counts. Its cognate antigen is unknown. The time point is: newly diagnosed GD, antithyroid drugs for less than 3 months. Generation of the TCR library employed RNA extracted from PBMCs. For TCR beta, libraries came from iRepertoire HTBI primers and Arm-PCR of CDR3 regions. In the authors' methods: Across samples, 62 TRBV and 12 to 15 TRBJ segments were found. TCRdb called the multiplex PCR reads again in MiXCR, with one record for every CDR3 protein. The V and J calls come from TCRdb's annotation, not from the publication. The sample shows about 310,000 distinct CDR3 sequences, more than 15% of them seen only once. This TCR was sampled from a female donor with Graves disease. The sample here was peripheral blood mononuclear cells (PBMCs), taken at new diagnosis, from a patient treated with antithyroid drugs.

Here the CDR3 reads CASSIRDDRETQYF. The CDR3 DNA follows: TGTGCCAGTAGTATACGGGATGATAGGGAGACCCAGTACTTC. The chain links TRBV19 to TRBJ2-5; D perhaps matches TRBD2 (5 bases). From germline, CDR1 is LNHDA and CDR2 SQIVND (reference sequence). The CDR3 sequence is 14 residues long. Trimming shortened V by 2 bases and J by 5 bases, and 12 bases separated the two germline ends.